This is a list of T cell receptor beta chains from one sample in a study of cytomegalovirus exposure and HLA in healthy donors. Assay: immunoSEQ multiplex PCR; the TCRdb copy retains only in-frame clones and omits some. The sample includes about 250,000 clones, about 66% of them seen just once. Sequencing was performed on PBMCs. These receptors were obtained from a female donor in good health and CMV-seronegative. CDR3s include the opening cysteine and the closing phenylalanine or tryptophan. The order of the fields is V gene, D gene, J gene, clone size, CDR3 protein. A D gene is named only where the DNA matches it firmly. Size is stated for part of the rows, as once, few or many counts, or as a class when the clone is expanded.

V: TRBV6-1; D: NA; J: TRBJ1-2; size: NA; CDR3: CASIFVGGGYTF
V: TRBV11-3; D: TRBD2; J: TRBJ2-3; size: NA; CDR3: CASRRLAGGPTDTQYF
V: TRBV10-3; D: TRBD2; J: TRBJ2-3; size: NA; CDR3: CAIRPGLAGGMADTQYF
V: TRBV27; D: TRBD1; J: TRBJ2-7; size: NA; CDR3: CASSSTGGRYEQYF
V: TRBV5-1; D: TRBD1; J: TRBJ2-2; size: NA; CDR3: CASSPFGGQGGELFF
V: TRBV30; D: NA; J: TRBJ1-1; size: NA; CDR3: CAWSRSSSDTEAFF
V: TRBV5-6; D: NA; J: TRBJ2-7; size: few; CDR3: CASSLGGREQYF
V: TRBV9; D: TRBD1; J: TRBJ1-2; size: NA; CDR3: CASSAGDRVLDGYTF
V: TRBV28; D: TRBD1; J: TRBJ1-3; size: NA; CDR3: CASSLTGLSSGNTIYF
V: TRBV5-6; D: TRBD1; J: TRBJ1-6; size: once; CDR3: CASSSSGQGVRSPLHF
V: TRBV6-1; D: NA; J: TRBJ1-1; size: few; CDR3: CASSGVTQPFEAFF
V: TRBV19; D: TRBD2; J: TRBJ2-7; size: NA; CDR3: CASSMIAGGSYEQYF
V: TRBV2; D: TRBD1; J: TRBJ2-7; size: NA; CDR3: CASSEGDRGREQYF
V: TRBV15; D: NA; J: TRBJ2-7; size: NA; CDR3: CATSYNRYEQYF
V: TRBV19; D: NA; J: NA; size: NA; CDR3: CASSITGGGHYEQYF
V: TRBV7-8; D: NA; J: TRBJ2-1; size: NA; CDR3: CASSLDPTPRRNEQFF
V: TRBV5-8; D: TRBD1; J: TRBJ2-5; size: few; CDR3: CASSWTGPFQETQYF
V: TRBV4-1; D: NA; J: TRBJ1-5; size: NA; CDR3: CASSQDFSRAGSNQPQHF
V: TRBV29-1; D: TRBD1; J: TRBJ2-7; size: NA; CDR3: CSAGTGFHEQYF
V: TRBV11-3; D: NA; J: TRBJ2-5; size: NA; CDR3: CASSLDGGASETQYF
V: TRBV6-6; D: NA; J: TRBJ1-5; size: NA; CDR3: CASSYGEVSNQPQHF
V: TRBV30; D: NA; J: TRBJ1-4; size: NA; CDR3: CAWSGPGEDEKLFF
V: TRBV30; D: NA; J: TRBJ1-6; size: NA; CDR3: CAWSVWGESPLHF
V: TRBV7-3; D: TRBD2; J: TRBJ2-3; size: once; CDR3: CASSLGTKAGSSTDTQYF
V: TRBV4-1; D: NA; J: TRBJ2-2; size: NA; CDR3: CASSQTVTGELFF
V: TRBV29-1; D: NA; J: TRBJ2-7; size: NA; CDR3: CSVGREWSEQYF
V: TRBV19; D: TRBD2; J: TRBJ2-1; size: NA; CDR3: CASSPPQGREGRVQFF
V: TRBV6-1; D: TRBD1; J: TRBJ1-2; size: NA; CDR3: CASSFRDRERGYTF
V: TRBV28; D: NA; J: TRBJ1-4; size: NA; CDR3: CASSYPRGEKLFF
V: TRBV12-5; D: NA; J: TRBJ1-1; size: NA; CDR3: CASGPRSTRQVNTEAFF
V: TRBV18; D: TRBD1; J: TRBJ1-2; size: NA; CDR3: CASSTQGAYGYTF
V: TRBV2; D: TRBD2; J: TRBJ2-3; size: NA; CDR3: CASSRLADTQYF
V: TRBV11-3; D: TRBD2; J: TRBJ2-1; size: few; CDR3: CASSLTSGSSYNEQFF
V: TRBV7-8; D: TRBD1; J: TRBJ2-5; size: NA; CDR3: CASSAWTGDGETQYF
V: TRBV6-1; D: NA; J: TRBJ1-5; size: NA; CDR3: CASSEFGGGHQPQHF